This T cell receptor beta chain is from a study of cytomegalovirus exposure and HLA in healthy donors. This clone was observed a single time. The CDR3 contains 17 residues. Germline CDR1 reads MNHEY; CDR2 reads SMNVEV (reference sequence). The junction had 12 bases not matched to a gene; V was cut back by 6 bases and J by 1 base. The PCR employed 60 Vbeta primers together with 13 Jbeta primers. Profiling relied on immunoSEQ multiplex PCR, and the TCRdb table lists in-frame clones only, not all of them. The sample lists approximately 150,000 clones; less than 80% were seen once. The V call is TRBV27, the J call TRBJ1-5; 7 bases map to TRBD1. This receptor was obtained from a man in his forties in good health and CMV-seronegative. What was sequenced was PBMCs. The CDR3 region has the DNA TGTGCCAGCAGGGAAGTTACAGGGGTTGGCAGCAATCAGCCCCAGCATTTT. Its translation: CASREVTGVGSNQPQHF.